Each of the 4 T cell receptor beta chains below was sequenced from the same sample in a study of shared clonotypes between healthy human individuals. The table came from immunoSEQ multiplex PCR; TCRdb's copy has only in-frame clones and leaves some out. Of roughly 2,000,000 clones listed, approximately 92% are singletons. Naive CD8 isolation took CD45RO-negative cells positively selected for CCR7 and excluded terminally differentiated effector memory CD45RA+ cells. The sequencing sample was made of naive CD8+ T cells from PBMCs. The receptors come from a man aged 18 to 30 in good health. Some clones in this sample may be carry-over from other donors' samples.

The genes are TRBV7-8 and TRBJ2-5, with a weak D call TRBD1 (5 bases). V was pared by 2 bases and J by 5 bases, with 15 bases between. The CDR3 totals 15 residues. Looked up from germline, CDR1 is SGHVS and CDR2 is FQNEAQ. CDR3 DNA: TGTGCCAGCAGCTTAAGGCAGAGGAAGGGGGAGACCCAGTACTTC. Its protein product is CASSLRQRKGETQYF.

The chain uses TRBV27 and TRBJ2-7; 7 bases are shared with TRBD2. This CDR3 spans 14 amino acids. The V gene end was trimmed by 5 bases and the J gene end by 5 bases; junction bases not matched to a gene: 9. Germline assignment: CDR1 MNHEY and CDR2 SMNVEV (reference sequence). The CDR3 DNA reads TGTGCCAGCAGTATACGCGGGAGTATTAACGAGCAGTACTTC. Translating it yields CASSIRGSINEQYF.

The chain combines TRBV11-2 with TRBJ2-7; D remains unclear. Per germline, CDR1 SGHAT and CDR2 FQNNGV. The CDR3 consists of 14 residues. With 3 bases removed from V and 3 bases from J, the gap between germline ends came to 12 bases. CDR3 nucleotide sequence: TGTGCCAGCAGCTTTGCAAGCAAAGGCTACGAGCAGTACTTC. This codes for CASSFASKGYEQYF.

This chain links TRBV4-2 with TRBJ1-1; TRBD1 matches 10 bases. V trimming: 0 bases; J trimming: 1 base; junction bases outside the gene matches: 5. This CDR3 region has 17 residues. Germline lookup yields CDR1 LGHNA and CDR2 YNFKEQ. CDR3 bases: TGTGCCAGCAGCCAAGATCCCGGGACAGGGGAGAACACTGAAGCTTTCTTT. Its translation is CASSQDPGTGENTEAFF.